Below are 4 T cell receptor beta chains sequenced from a single sample in a study of Ad26.COV2.S vaccination and SARS-CoV-2 variants. TCRdb's copy holds only in-frame clones and misses some; the assay was immunoSEQ multiplex PCR. The data contain approximately 250,000 clones, about 83% of them seen just once; the ten biggest clones take up roughly 3%. Indicated treatment: 15 to 20 received Ad26.COV2.S at low or high dose, single or two shots; about 5 received placebo; per-sample allocation not given. After the first vaccine or placebo injection, samples were drawn on day 63. The sequencing here drew on peripheral blood, taken in a trial of Ad26.COV2.S vaccine versus placebo. These TCRs come from a person between 18 and 59 years old who received the Ad26.COV2.S COVID-19 vaccine or a placebo.

The chain carries TRBV11-3 and TRBJ2-1; perhaps TRBD2 as D (5 bases). CDR3 length equals 13 residues. Trimming left V 1 base short and J 7 bases short, with 8 bases between. The V gene's germline CDR1 is SGHNT and CDR2 YENEEA. The DNA for the CDR3 is TGTGCCAGCAGCTTAGTGTCGGGGAATGAGCAGTTCTTC. Protein sequence: CASSLVSGNEQFF.

The chain has TRBV6-5 and TRBJ2-7, with unresolved D. V was pared by 8 bases and J by 2 bases, with 13 bases between. The length of the CDR3 is 13 residues. Germline V gene sequence: CDR1 MNHEY, CDR2 SVGAGI. CDR3 nucleotide sequence: TGTGCCAGCCTCATACCGGCTGCCTACGAGCAGTACTTC. Residues: CASLIPAAYEQYF.

This chain's CDR3 is CASQPRRRGEQYF. CDR3 in DNA: TGTGCCAGCCAGCCCCGTCGGCGTGGCGAGCAGTACTTC. J is TRBJ2-7 and V is TRBV12-3 or TRBV12-4, with D unresolved. The CDR3 runs to 13 residues. V lost 8 bases and J 6 bases, leaving 17 bases between the germline ends.

This clone was seen a handful of times. The rearrangement joins TRBV4-2 to TRBJ2-7, with 11 bases matching TRBD1. J lost 7 bases, V lost 4 bases, and 6 bases had no gene match. The CDR3 extends over 14 amino acids. The V gene's germline CDR1 is LGHNA and CDR2 YNFKEQ. This CDR3 reads CASSPWTGGVEQYF. The CDR3 DNA is TGTGCCAGCAGCCCCTGGACAGGGGGCGTTGAGCAGTACTTC.